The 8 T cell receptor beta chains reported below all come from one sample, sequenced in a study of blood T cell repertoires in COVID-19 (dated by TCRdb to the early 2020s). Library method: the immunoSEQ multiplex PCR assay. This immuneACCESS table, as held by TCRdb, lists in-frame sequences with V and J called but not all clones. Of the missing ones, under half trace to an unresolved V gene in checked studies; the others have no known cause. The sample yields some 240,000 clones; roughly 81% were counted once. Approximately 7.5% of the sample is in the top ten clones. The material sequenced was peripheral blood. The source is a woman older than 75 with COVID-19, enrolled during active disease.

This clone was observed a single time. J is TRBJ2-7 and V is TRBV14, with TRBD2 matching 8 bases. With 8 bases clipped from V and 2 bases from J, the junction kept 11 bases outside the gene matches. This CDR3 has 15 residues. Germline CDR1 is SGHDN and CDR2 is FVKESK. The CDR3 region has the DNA TGTGCCAGCGGACGGCAAGCGGGAGCCGCCTACGAGCAGTACTTC. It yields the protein CASGRQAGAAYEQYF.

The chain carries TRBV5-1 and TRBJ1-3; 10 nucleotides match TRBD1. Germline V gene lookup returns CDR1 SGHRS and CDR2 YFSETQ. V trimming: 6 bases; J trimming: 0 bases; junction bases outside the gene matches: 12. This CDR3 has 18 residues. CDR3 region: CASTSGTGVLSSGNTIYF. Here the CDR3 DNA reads TGCGCCAGCACGTCCGGGACAGGGGTCCTGAGCTCTGGAAACACCATATATTTT. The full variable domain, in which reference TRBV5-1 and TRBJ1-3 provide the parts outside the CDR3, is KAGVTQTPRYLIKTRGQQVTLSCSPISGHRSVSWYQQTPGQGLQFLFEYFSETQRNKGNFPGRFSGRQFSNSRSEMNVSTLELGDSALYLCASTSGTGVLSSGNTIYFGEGSWLTVV.

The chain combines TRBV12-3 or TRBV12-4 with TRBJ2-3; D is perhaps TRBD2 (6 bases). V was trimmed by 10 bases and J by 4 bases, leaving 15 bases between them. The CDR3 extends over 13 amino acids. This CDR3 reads CATSGTPADTQYF. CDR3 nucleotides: TGTGCCACCTCCGGGACTCCCGCAGATACGCAGTATTTT.

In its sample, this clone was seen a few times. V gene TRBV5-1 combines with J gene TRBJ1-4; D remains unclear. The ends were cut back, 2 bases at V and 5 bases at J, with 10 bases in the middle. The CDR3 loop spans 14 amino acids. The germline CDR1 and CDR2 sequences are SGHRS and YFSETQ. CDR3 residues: CASSFGGSNEKLFF. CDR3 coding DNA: TGCGCCAGCAGCTTTGGAGGGTCGAATGAAAAACTGTTTTTT. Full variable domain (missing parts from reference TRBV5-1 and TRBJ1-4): KAGVTQTPRYLIKTRGQQVTLSCSPISGHRSVSWYQQTPGQGLQFLFEYFSETQRNKGNFPGRFSGRQFSNSRSEMNVSTLELGDSALYLCASSFGGSNEKLFFGSGTQLSVL.

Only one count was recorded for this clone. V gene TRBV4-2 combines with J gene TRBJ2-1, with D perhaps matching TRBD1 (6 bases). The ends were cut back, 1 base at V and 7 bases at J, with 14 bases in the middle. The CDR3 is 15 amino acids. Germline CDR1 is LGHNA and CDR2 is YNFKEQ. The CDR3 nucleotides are TGTGCCAGCAGCCAAGGTGTACAGGGATGGAATGAGCAGTTCTTC. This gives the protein CASSQGVQGWNEQFF.

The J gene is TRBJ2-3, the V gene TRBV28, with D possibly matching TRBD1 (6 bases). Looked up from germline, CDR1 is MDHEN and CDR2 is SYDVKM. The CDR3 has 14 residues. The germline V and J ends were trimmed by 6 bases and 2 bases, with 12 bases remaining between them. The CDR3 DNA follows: TGTGCCAGCAGATCAGGACAGTTCACAGATACGCAGTATTTT. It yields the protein CASRSGQFTDTQYF.

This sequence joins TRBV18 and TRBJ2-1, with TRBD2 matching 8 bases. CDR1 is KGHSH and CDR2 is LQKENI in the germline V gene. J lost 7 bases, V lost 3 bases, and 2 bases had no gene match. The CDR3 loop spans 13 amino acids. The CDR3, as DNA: TGTGCCAGCTCACCTCCTAGCGGGAATGAGCAGTTCTTC. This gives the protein CASSPPSGNEQFF.

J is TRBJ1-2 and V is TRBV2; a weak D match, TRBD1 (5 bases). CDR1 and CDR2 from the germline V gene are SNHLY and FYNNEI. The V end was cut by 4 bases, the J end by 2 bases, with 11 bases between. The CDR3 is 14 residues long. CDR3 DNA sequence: TGTGCCAGCAGTGTCGACAGTACAAACTATGGCTACACCTTC. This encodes CASSVDSTNYGYTF.